These 19 T cell receptor beta chains were sequenced from one sample in a study of Graves' ophthalmopathy and Graves' hyperthyroidism. Transcripts of RNA were the source for amplifying TCR beta CDR3 regions. HTBI primers were used in a first-round RT-PCR, which preceded a second-round multiplex PCR. TCRdb called the multiplex PCR reads again in MiXCR, with one record for every CDR3 protein. Here the sample spans a few hundred thousand distinct CDR3 sequences, about a sixth being singletons. The sequenced sample consisted of peripheral blood. Receptors were obtained from an adult woman with stable Graves' hyperthyroidism.

The chain recombines TRBV5-1 with TRBJ1-1; TRBD1 might be the D (6 bases). CDR1 and CDR2 (germline): SGHRS, YFSETQ. V was trimmed by 0 bases and J by 5 bases, leaving 14 bases between them. This CDR3 is built from 15 residues. CDR3 in amino acids: CASSLVGGGGTEAFF. The CDR3 DNA sequence: TGCGCCAGCAGCTTGGTAGGAGGGGGAGGGACTGAAGCTTTCTTT.

V and J are TRBV7-9 and TRBJ1-1, with 9 bases lining up with TRBD1. V dropped 3 bases and J dropped 5; count of bases not matched to a gene: 7. Germline V CDR1 and CDR2: SEHNR, FQNEAQ (reference sequence). The CDR3 totals 15 residues. In DNA form, the CDR3 reads TGTGCCAGCAGCTTCTGGACAGGGGAAAGAACTGAAGCTTTCTTT. Its protein product is CASSFWTGERTEAFF.

Ten or more counts support this clonotype. The rearrangement uses TRBV19 and TRBJ2-5, with 11 bases that match TRBD2. CDR1 LNHDA and CDR2 SQIVND come from the germline V gene (reference sequence). Trimming cost V 1 base and J 4 bases; bases outside gene matches: 11. The CDR3 covers 18 residues. CDR3 in DNA: TGTGCCAGTAGTATAGTGCTAGCGGGAGGCCCCGGGTCAGAGACCCAGTACTTC. It encodes CASSIVLAGGPGSETQYF.

This chain joins TRBV5-4 and TRBJ2-5, with D uncertain. CDR1 is SGHNT and CDR2 is YYREEE in the germline V gene (reference sequence). The CDR3 length is 13 residues. The V end was cut by 2 bases, the J end by 5 bases, with 10 bases between. The CDR3 here is CASSLDVWETQYF. DNA of the CDR3: TGTGCCAGCAGCTTAGACGTCTGGGAGACCCAGTACTTC.

This CDR3 reads CASSQAASGTGELFF. The CDR3 DNA sequence: TGTGCCAGCAGCCAAGCGGCTAGCGGCACCGGGGAGCTGTTTTTT. V usage is TRBV14 and J usage is TRBJ2-2, with 7 bases lining up with TRBD2. J lost 4 bases, V lost 1 base, and 3 bases had no gene match. The CDR3 is 15 amino acids. Germline loops: CDR1 SGHDN, CDR2 FVKESK.

The rearrangement joins TRBV7-2 to TRBJ2-5; TRBD2 is a possible D gene (5 bases). This CDR3 region has 14 residues. Trimming took off 4 bases at V and 5 bases at J, with 14 bases between the two ends. Looked up from germline, CDR1 is SGHTA and CDR2 is FQGNSA. Here the CDR3 DNA reads TGTGCCAGCAGCTCCCCGATGACTACCGAGACCCAGTACTTC. Translation gives CASSSPMTTETQYF.

The chain is built from TRBV6-1 and TRBJ1-2; D ambiguous. Germline V CDR1 and CDR2: MNHNS, SASEGT. The CDR3 is made up of 13 amino acids. The V gene lost 3 bases and the J gene lost 4 bases, with 9 bases spanning the gap. This CDR3 reads CASSDTGAYGYTF. CDR3 bases: TGTGCCAGCAGTGATACGGGAGCCTATGGCTACACCTTC.

This clonotype was detected many times. The chain has TRBV19 and TRBJ1-5; 7 nucleotides align to TRBD1. The V segment lost 7 bases and the J segment 5 bases; nucleotides outside the gene matches: 8. The length of the CDR3 is 14 residues. Germline V gene data show CDR1 as LNHDA and CDR2 as SQIVND (reference sequence). The CDR3 bases are TGTGCCAGTACTCTACAGGGGTCATATCAGCCCCAGCATTTT. Translated, it gives CASTLQGSYQPQHF.

At least ten counts were recorded for this clonotype. The V and J genes are TRBV4-1 and TRBJ2-7, with D perhaps TRBD1 or TRBD2 (6 bases each). The V gene's germline CDR1 is MGHRA and CDR2 YSYEKL. Trimming left V 2 bases short and J 6 bases short, with 20 bases between. The CDR3 sequence is 16 residues long. The CDR3 DNA is TGCGCCAGCAGCCAACCGGTGGCGGGGACATCCGGCGAGCAGTACTTC. This sequence encodes CASSQPVAGTSGEQYF.

This clonotype was detected many times. The chain joins TRBV9 to TRBJ1-1; 12 bases line up with TRBD1. This CDR3 comprises 17 residues. With 5 bases clipped from V and 4 bases from J, the junction kept 12 bases outside the gene matches. Germline CDR1 reads SGDLS; CDR2 reads YYNGEE. The CDR3 here is CASSRFPGQGARTEAFF. The CDR3 bases are TGTGCCAGCAGTCGTTTCCCGGGACAGGGGGCGCGCACTGAAGCTTTCTTT. Full variable domain (missing parts from reference TRBV9 and TRBJ1-1): DSGVTQTPKHLITATGQRVTLRCSPRSGDLSVYWYQQSLDQGLQFLIQYYNGEERAKGNILERFSAQQFPDLHSELNLSSLELGDSALYFCASSRFPGQGARTEAFFGQGTRLTVV.

This clonotype was counted ten times or more. The chain combines TRBV25-1 with TRBJ1-2; 9 positions match TRBD1. V lost 3 bases and J lost 4; bases outside the gene matches: 12. This CDR3 has 17 residues. Per the germline V gene, CDR1 is MGHDK and CDR2 is SYGVNS. The CDR3 reads CASSDGWGQGRVYGYTF. The CDR3 coding sequence is TGTGCCAGCAGTGACGGGTGGGGACAGGGCCGTGTCTATGGCTACACCTTC.

In this sample, this clonotype turned up many times. The J gene is TRBJ1-1, the V gene TRBV12-3 or TRBV12-4; D remains ambiguous. The CDR3 length is 10 residues. V was cut by 8 bases and J by 0 bases, with 1 base left in between. CDR3 in amino acids: CASLNTEAFF. The CDR3 region has the DNA TGTGCCAGCTTGAACACTGAAGCTTTCTTT.

This clonotype was observed at least ten times. The chain is built from TRBV6-2 or TRBV6-3 and TRBJ2-7, with D tentatively TRBD1 or TRBD2 (5 bases each). CDR1 and CDR2 from the germline V gene are MNHEY and SVGEGT. V was shortened by 5 bases and J by 11 bases, with 16 bases between the two germline ends. The CDR3 runs 12 residues. The CDR3 protein is CASSGAHRGKYF. The CDR3 bases are TGTGCCAGCAGTGGGGCCCATCGGGGCAAGTACTTC.

This clonotype was observed many times. The CDR3 DNA sequence: TGCAGCGTTCTTCTGCGATCCTACGAGCAGTACTTC. Its protein product is CSVLLRSYEQYF. The chain combines TRBV29-1 with TRBJ2-7; D unresolved. V shed 5 bases and J shed 1 base, with 9 bases lying between them. Germline V gene sequence: CDR1 SQVTM, CDR2 ANQGSEA. The CDR3 sequence is 12 residues long.

Many counts were recorded for this clonotype. The rearrangement joins TRBV12-3 or TRBV12-4 to TRBJ2-2; D not certain. V dropped 3 bases and J dropped 7 bases, with 6 bases sitting between them. CDR3 size: 12 residues. CDR3 sequence reads: CASSFFRGELFF. CDR3 DNA sequence: TGTGCCAGCAGTTTTTTTCGCGGGGAGCTGTTTTTT.

The chain couples TRBV4-1 to TRBJ1-6, with D possibly TRBD1 on 6 matching bases. The V gene lost 0 bases and the J gene lost 7 bases, with 13 bases spanning the gap. CDR3 length: 16 amino acids. In germline, CDR1 is MGHRA, CDR2 YSYEKL. CDR3 protein: CASSQEGQGMNSPLHF. The CDR3 DNA follows: TGCGCCAGCAGCCAAGAAGGGCAGGGGATGAATTCACCCCTCCACTTT.

At least ten counts were recorded for this clonotype. V is TRBV6-2 or TRBV6-3 and J is TRBJ2-6; D perhaps matches TRBD2 (6 bases). CDR3 size: 15 residues. V lost 4 bases to trimming and J lost 2 bases, with 9 bases between them. Germline CDR1 reads MNHEY; CDR2 reads SVGEGT. CDR3: CASSWPGAGANVLTF. CDR3 bases: TGTGCCAGCAGTTGGCCGGGGGCTGGGGCCAACGTCCTGACTTTC.

Ten or more counts support this clonotype. V usage is TRBV5-1 and J usage is TRBJ2-7; either TRBD1 or TRBD2 may supply D (5 bases each). There are 11 residues in the CDR3. Trimming shortened V by 4 bases and J by 5 bases, and 7 bases separated the two germline ends. Germline V gene lookup returns CDR1 SGHRS and CDR2 YFSETQ. The CDR3 loop reads CASSEGNEQYF. The CDR3 region has the DNA TGCGCCAGCAGCGAGGGGAACGAGCAGTACTTC. Together with reference TRBV5-1 and TRBJ2-7, the CDR3 gives the full variable domain: KAGVTQTPRYLIKTRGQQVTLSCSPISGHRSVSWYQQTPGQGLQFLFEYFSETQRNKGNFPGRFSGRQFSNSRSEMNVSTLELGDSALYLCASSEGNEQYFGPGTRLTVT.

The DNA of the CDR3 is TGTGCCAGCAATTTTGACCGGACTAGCGGGAGGGGATACAATGAGCAGTTCTTC. This sequence encodes CASNFDRTSGRGYNEQFF. The rearrangement links TRBV6-2 or TRBV6-3 to TRBJ2-1; 15 bases map to TRBD2. CDR1 and CDR2 (germline): MNHEY, SVGEGT. CDR3 size: 18 residues. V gave up 7 bases and J gave up 4 bases; unmatched junction bases: 11.